This T cell receptor (beta chain) was captured by sequencing in a study of breast tumors, draining lymph nodes, adjacent tissues. This clonotype was observed many times. TCRdb ran MiXCR on the multiplex PCR reads and lists one entry per CDR3 protein. Of fewer than 150,000 distinct CDR3 sequences listed, 21% are singletons. CDR3 length equals 15 residues. Losses at the gene ends were 5 bases for V and 7 bases for J; bases not matched to a gene: 11. Germline values: CDR1 SGHKS, CDR2 YYEKEE (reference sequence). Axillary draining lymph nodes of breast cancer patients supplied the node samples. The receptor comes from a female donor with breast cancer. Some clones in this sample may be carry-over from other donors' samples. Specimen: axillary lymph node tissue. The chain employs TRBV5-5 and TRBJ2-1; the match to TRBD2 covers 8 bases. In DNA, the CDR3 is TGTGCCAGCAGGATAAGCGGGAGCTCGGGGAATGAGCAGTTCTTC. Translating gives CASRISGSSGNEQFF. Full variable domain (rest looked up from reference TRBV5-5 and TRBJ2-1): DAGVTQSPTHLIKTRGQQVTLRCSPISGHKSVSWYQQVLGQGPQFIFQYYEKEERGRGNFPDRFSARQFPNYSSELNVNALLLGDSALYLCASRISGSSGNEQFFGPGTRLTVL.